What follows are 21 T cell receptor beta chains derived from one specimen sequenced in a study of blood T cell repertoires in COVID-19. Measured with immunoSEQ multiplex PCR; TCRdb has only the in-frame clones, and not every one. Among roughly 210,000 clones listed, around 90% were seen once. The source material was peripheral blood. The origin of the receptors is a man between 65 and 79 years old with acute or convalescent COVID-19.

The sample holds a few counts of this clone. CDR3 bases: TGTGCCAGCTCACCAGTGGTCGGGAACACTGAAGCTTTCTTT. It codes for CASSPVVGNTEAFF. The chain has TRBV18 and TRBJ1-1; D ambiguous. Germline-derived CDR1 and CDR2 are KGHSH and LQKENI. The length of the CDR3 is 14 residues. Trimming stripped 2 bases from V and 1 base from J, with 8 bases between.

This chain joins TRBV2 and TRBJ2-7; 9 bases fit TRBD1. CDR1 is SNHLY and CDR2 is FYNNEI in the germline V gene. Unmatched junction bases numbered 7, after V lost 6 bases and J lost 7 bases. CDR3 length equals 13 residues. This CDR3 reads CASRSQGAGEQYF. CDR3 DNA sequence: TGTGCCAGCAGGTCACAGGGGGCGGGGGAGCAGTACTTC.

The rearrangement uses TRBV19 and TRBJ2-3, with D unresolved. With 4 bases removed from V and 1 base from J, the gap between germline ends came to 9 bases. Germline loops: CDR1 LNHDA, CDR2 SQIVND (reference sequence). There are 14 residues in the CDR3. The CDR3 loop reads CASSRLQRTDTQYF. Written as DNA, the CDR3 is TGTGCCAGTAGTAGGTTACAGCGCACAGATACGCAGTATTTT.

The rearrangement joins TRBV5-6 to TRBJ1-6, with TRBD1 matching 8 bases. Germline CDR1 SGHDT, CDR2 YYEEEE. With V trimmed by 1 base and J by 10 bases, 13 bases remained unmatched. CDR3 size: 17 residues. In nucleotides, the CDR3 is TGTGCCAGCAGCTTGAACCCAGGGGGCGCGATGAGGTCACCCCTCCACTTT. Its translation: CASSLNPGGAMRSPLHF.

In nucleotides, the CDR3 is TGTGCCAGCTCACCGGGAGTCAAAAACATTCAGTACTTC. Its translation: CASSPGVKNIQYF. The V call is TRBV18, the J call TRBJ2-4, with TRBD2 as a possible D gene (5 bases). Per the germline V gene, CDR1 is KGHSH and CDR2 is LQKENI. The V end was cut by 3 bases, the J end by 3 bases, with 6 bases between. This CDR3 has 13 amino acids.

The chain employs TRBV29-1 and TRBJ1-1, with D unclear. Trimming took 1 base from V and 7 from J, leaving 13 bases between them. This CDR3 contains 13 residues. The germline CDR1 and CDR2 sequences are SQVTM and ANQGSEA. The CDR3 DNA reads TGCAGCGTTGAAGTAGGGAGCACTATTGAAGCTTTCTTT. Translation: CSVEVGSTIEAFF.

As concerns this clone: The same CDR3 can be traced to other DNA sequences in this sample. V usage is TRBV7-3 and J usage is TRBJ2-1, with TRBD2 matching over 7 bases. Losses at the gene ends were 4 bases for V and 0 bases for J; bases not matched to a gene: 3. Per germline, CDR1 SGHTA and CDR2 FQGTGA. CDR3 length: 15 residues. CDR3 amino acids: CASSSSGTSYNEQFF. In nucleotides, the CDR3 is TGTGCCAGCAGCTCTAGCGGAACCTCCTACAATGAGCAGTTCTTC.

The genes are TRBV18 and TRBJ1-5; D remains unclear. With 2 bases removed from V and 0 bases from J, the gap between germline ends came to 8 bases. The CDR3 totals 15 residues. The germline V gene has CDR1 KGHSH and CDR2 LQKENI. The CDR3 nucleotides read TGTGCCAGCTCACCAGTCAGTAATAGCAATCAGCCCCAGCATTTT. Its protein product is CASSPVSNSNQPQHF.

The V gene is TRBV18, the J gene TRBJ2-1, with TRBD2 matching 8 bases. V lost 2 bases to trimming and J lost 4 bases; unmatched junction nucleotides: 10. CDR1 and CDR2 from the germline V gene are KGHSH and LQKENI. CDR3 size: 17 residues. In DNA, the CDR3 is TGTGCCAGCTCACCAAGAGCGGGAGCGAACCTATACAATGAGCAGTTCTTC. It is translated as CASSPRAGANLYNEQFF.

The chain uses TRBV19 and TRBJ2-2; possible D gene TRBD1, 6 bases. Germline values: CDR1 LNHDA, CDR2 SQIVND (reference sequence). This CDR3 comprises 14 residues. Trimming removed 10 bases at V and 6 bases at J, with 18 bases between. For the CDR3, the DNA is TGTGCCACCGACAGAACAGGGTTGGCCGGGGAGCTGTTTTTT. This sequence encodes CATDRTGLAGELFF.

This chain links TRBV5-1 with TRBJ2-5, with D tentatively TRBD2 (5 bases). This CDR3 is built from 14 residues. Between the trimmed V and J ends, which lost 4 bases and 3 bases, there was a span of 13 bases. Per the germline V gene, CDR1 is SGHRS and CDR2 is YFSETQ. The CDR3 bases are TGCGCCAGCAGCCCCGCTCGGGGAAAAGAGACCCAGTACTTC. Protein: CASSPARGKETQYF.

The V and J genes are TRBV29-1 and TRBJ2-3; TRBD2 is a possible D gene (6 bases). The V and J ends lost 6 bases and 3 bases respectively, with 19 bases between them. Germline CDR1 reads SQVTM; CDR2 reads ANQGSEA. The CDR3 sequence is 15 residues long. DNA of the CDR3: TGCAGCGTCATTGGGACTCCCCTCGGGACAGATACGCAGTATTTT. This encodes CSVIGTPLGTDTQYF.

This chain connects TRBV9 to TRBJ1-3; 7 nucleotides agree with TRBD1. Germline values: CDR1 SGDLS, CDR2 YYNGEE. J gave up 1 base and V 0 bases, and 7 bases lay outside the gene matches. The CDR3 is made up of 17 amino acids. The DNA for the CDR3 is TGTGCCAGCAGCGTAGCCTCTGGGACAGTTTCTGGAAACACCATATATTTT. Translation: CASSVASGTVSGNTIYF.

V is TRBV5-4 and J is TRBJ2-1, with a possible D match to TRBD1 (5 bases). The germline CDR1 and CDR2 sequences are SGHNT and YYREEE (reference sequence). CDR3 length equals 18 residues. Trimming left V 2 bases short and J 0 bases short, with 18 bases between. DNA for the CDR3: TGTGCCAGCAGCTTCAGTGGGGCCAATCCTAACTCCTACAATGAGCAGTTCTTC. Translated, it gives CASSFSGANPNSYNEQFF.

The chain recombines TRBV19 with TRBJ1-5; no firm D call. The germline gives CDR1 LNHDA, CDR2 SQIVND (reference sequence). V shed 3 bases and J shed 3 bases, with 12 bases lying between them. The CDR3 consists of 15 residues. CDR3 loop: CASSMLGGNNQPQHF. The CDR3, as DNA: TGTGCCAGTAGTATGTTAGGAGGGAACAATCAGCCCCAGCATTTT.

V usage is TRBV2 and J usage is TRBJ2-5; a possible D gene is TRBD2 (5 bases). The CDR3 loop spans 13 amino acids. Trimming shortened V by 4 bases and J by 5 bases, and 11 bases separated the two germline ends. Germline values: CDR1 SNHLY, CDR2 FYNNEI. In DNA form, the CDR3 reads TGTGCCAGCAGTGTAGGCCGAGGGGAGACCCAGTACTTC. Its protein product is CASSVGRGETQYF.

This chain uses TRBV5-4 with TRBJ2-1, with 11 nucleotides matching TRBD1. Germline V gene sequence: CDR1 SGHNT, CDR2 YYREEE (reference sequence). V dropped 9 bases and J dropped 8; count of bases not matched to a gene: 4. The CDR3 contains 12 residues. CDR3 amino acids: CATGTGGYEQFF. DNA of the CDR3: TGTGCCACCGGGACAGGGGGGTATGAGCAGTTCTTC.

The chain has TRBV3-1 (or the pseudogene TRBV3-2) and TRBJ2-2; TRBD1 matches at 9 bases. The CDR3 has 17 amino acids. Per the germline V gene, CDR1 is LGHDT and CDR2 is YNNKEL (reference sequence). V gave up 3 bases and J gave up 3 bases; unmatched junction bases: 8. DNA of the CDR3: TGTGCCAGCAGCCAGGGACAGGGCCTTTGGGACACCGGGGAGCTGTTTTTT. Its protein is CASSQGQGLWDTGELFF.

The chain uses TRBV27 and TRBJ1-5, with D tentatively TRBD1 (6 bases). V was clipped by 2 bases and J by 5 bases, with 13 bases between them. Looked up from germline, CDR1 is MNHEY and CDR2 is SMNVEV (reference sequence). The CDR3 consists of 15 residues. CDR3 sequence reads: CASSLITGRDQPQHF. For the CDR3, the DNA is TGTGCCAGCAGTTTAATAACAGGGAGAGATCAGCCCCAGCATTTT.

This clone was observed a single time. The rearrangement uses TRBV18 and TRBJ1-1, with TRBD1 matching over 8 bases. Germline values: CDR1 KGHSH, CDR2 LQKENI. This CDR3 has 14 residues. With V trimmed by 3 bases and J by 4 bases, 4 bases remained unmatched. The CDR3 reads CASSPGTGGTEAFF. The CDR3 DNA reads TGTGCCAGCTCACCCGGGACAGGAGGCACTGAAGCTTTCTTT.

There are a few counts of this clone. The rearrangement links TRBV2 to TRBJ2-2; 7 bases are shared with TRBD1. The CDR3 is 13 residues long. The trim removed 5 bases at V and 6 bases at J, leaving 3 bases unmatched. Looked up from germline, CDR1 is SNHLY and CDR2 is FYNNEI. This CDR3 is CASSSTGAGELFF. CDR3 in DNA: TGTGCCAGCAGTTCAACAGGGGCCGGGGAGCTGTTTTTT.